This entry describes one TCR beta chain. Its target is not known. The data were obtained in a study of T-cell memory formation after mild COVID-19. Study information: In these data, TCR clusters were largely donor specific. General study results and limits: Shrinking CD4+ clones resided mostly in CM and EM, and CD8+ ones in EMRA.

CDR3 length: 16 amino acids. Trimming cost V 0 bases and J 6 bases; bases outside gene matches: 10. Germline V gives CDR1 KGHSH, CDR2 LQKENI. MiXCR, applied by TCRdb to the 5' RACE reads, yields one record per CDR3 protein. The table records approximately 150,000 distinct CDR3 sequences, more than 12% of them present only once. The rearrangement uses TRBV18 and TRBJ2-7, with 8 positions matching TRBD1. The TCR was taken from an adult woman who had mild COVID-19 (a few samples of this study predate the infection). Cell type and time point are not known. The specimen was PBMCs or a T cell subset sorted from them (not recorded which). CDR3: CASSPPEGQGLFEQYF. The CDR3 DNA sequence: TGTGCCAGCTCACCACCCGAAGGACAGGGACTCTTCGAGCAGTACTTC.